The source of this T cell receptor (beta chain) is a study of blood T cell repertoires in COVID-19. As for the study in general: The origin of the acute and convalescent COVID-19 samples was the United States, Italy and Spain. Sources were T cells, B-cell-depleted T cells, or PBMCs; the material itself was cDNA or gDNA.

In germline, CDR1 is MDHEN, CDR2 SYDVKM. The CDR3 is 11 residues long. To note about this clone: The junction shows a germline mismatch at one end, possibly a read error.

Measured with immunoSEQ multiplex PCR; TCRdb has only the in-frame clones, and not every one. The sample holds about 110,000 clones, approximately 82% seen once. The V gene is TRBV28, the J gene TRBJ1-5; D gene unclear. Sequencing was done on a sample of peripheral blood. This clonotype was obtained from a woman at least 80 years old with acute or convalescent COVID-19. The CDR3 reads CASSDGLSADF. In DNA form, the CDR3 reads TGTGCCAGCAGCGATGGACTGTCCGCCGATTTT.